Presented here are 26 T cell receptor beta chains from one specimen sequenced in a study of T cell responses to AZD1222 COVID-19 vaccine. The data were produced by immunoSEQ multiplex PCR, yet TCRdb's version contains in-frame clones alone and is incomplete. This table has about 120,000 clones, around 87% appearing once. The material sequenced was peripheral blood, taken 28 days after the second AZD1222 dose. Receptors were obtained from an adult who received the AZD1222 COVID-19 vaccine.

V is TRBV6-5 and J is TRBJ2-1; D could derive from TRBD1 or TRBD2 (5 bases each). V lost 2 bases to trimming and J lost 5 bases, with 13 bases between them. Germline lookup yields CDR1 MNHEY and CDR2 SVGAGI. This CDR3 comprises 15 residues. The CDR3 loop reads CASSYGGNKDNEQFF. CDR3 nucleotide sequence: TGTGCCAGCAGTTACGGGGGAAACAAGGACAATGAGCAGTTCTTC.

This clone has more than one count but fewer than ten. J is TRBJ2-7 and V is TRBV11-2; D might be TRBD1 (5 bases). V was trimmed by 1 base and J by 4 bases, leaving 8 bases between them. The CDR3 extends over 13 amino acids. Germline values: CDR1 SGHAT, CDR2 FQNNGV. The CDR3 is CASSLGGSYEQYF. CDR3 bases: TGTGCCAGCAGCTTAGGGGGCTCTTACGAGCAGTACTTC.

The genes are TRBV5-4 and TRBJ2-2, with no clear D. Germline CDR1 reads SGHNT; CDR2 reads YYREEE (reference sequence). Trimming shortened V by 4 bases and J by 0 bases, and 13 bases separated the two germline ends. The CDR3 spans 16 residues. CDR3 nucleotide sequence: TGTGCCAGCAGCCCCAAGGGAATCCCGAACACCGGGGAGCTGTTTTTT. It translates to CASSPKGIPNTGELFF.

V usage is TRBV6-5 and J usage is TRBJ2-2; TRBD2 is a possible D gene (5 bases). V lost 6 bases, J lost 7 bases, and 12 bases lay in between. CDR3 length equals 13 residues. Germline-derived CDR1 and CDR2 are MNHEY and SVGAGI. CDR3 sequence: CASRVRGGGELFF. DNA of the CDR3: TGTGCCAGCAGGGTCCGGGGTGGCGGGGAGCTGTTTTTT.

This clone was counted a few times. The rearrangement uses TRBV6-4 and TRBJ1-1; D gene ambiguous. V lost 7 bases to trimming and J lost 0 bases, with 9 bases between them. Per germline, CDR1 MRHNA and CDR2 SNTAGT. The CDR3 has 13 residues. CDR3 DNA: TGTGCCAGCAAGGAGGGATTGAACACTGAAGCTTTCTTT. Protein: CASKEGLNTEAFF.

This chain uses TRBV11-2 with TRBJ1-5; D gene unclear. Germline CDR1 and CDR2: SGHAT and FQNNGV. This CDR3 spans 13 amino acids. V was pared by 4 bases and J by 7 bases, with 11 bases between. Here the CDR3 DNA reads TGTGCCAGCAGCTGGAGCCGGGGACAGCCCCAGCATTTT. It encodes CASSWSRGQPQHF.

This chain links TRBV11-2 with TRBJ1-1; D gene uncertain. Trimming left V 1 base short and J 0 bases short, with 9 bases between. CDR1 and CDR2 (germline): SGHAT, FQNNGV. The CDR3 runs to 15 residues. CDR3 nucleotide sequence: TGTGCCAGCAGCTTAGTGACCCTCATGAACACTGAAGCTTTCTTT. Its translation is CASSLVTLMNTEAFF.

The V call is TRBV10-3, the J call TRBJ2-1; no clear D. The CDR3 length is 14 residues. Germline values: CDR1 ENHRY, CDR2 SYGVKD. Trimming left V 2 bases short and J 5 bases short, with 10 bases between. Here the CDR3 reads CAISEGEAHNEQFF. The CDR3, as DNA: TGTGCCATCAGTGAGGGGGAAGCCCACAATGAGCAGTTCTTC.

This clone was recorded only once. The CDR3 spells CASRGQGNYGYTF. The CDR3, as DNA: TGCGCCAGCAGAGGACAGGGCAACTATGGCTACACCTTC. The chain joins TRBV10-2 to TRBJ1-2; 8 nucleotides match TRBD1. Per germline, CDR1 WSHSY and CDR2 SAAADI. This CDR3 is built from 13 residues. V shed 6 bases, J shed 2 bases, and the junction held 2 bases outside the gene matches.

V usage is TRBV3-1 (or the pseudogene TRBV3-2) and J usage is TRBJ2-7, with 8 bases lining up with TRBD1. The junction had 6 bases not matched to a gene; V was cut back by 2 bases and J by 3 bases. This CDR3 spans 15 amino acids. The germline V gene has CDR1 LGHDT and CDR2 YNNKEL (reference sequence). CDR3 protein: CASSQIPGQVYEQYF. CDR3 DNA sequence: TGTGCCAGCAGCCAAATTCCGGGACAGGTCTACGAGCAGTACTTC.

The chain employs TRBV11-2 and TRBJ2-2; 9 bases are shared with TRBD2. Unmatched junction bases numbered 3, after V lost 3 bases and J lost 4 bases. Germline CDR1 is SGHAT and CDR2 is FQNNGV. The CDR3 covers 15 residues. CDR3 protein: CASSFAGGPTGELFF. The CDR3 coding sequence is TGTGCCAGCAGCTTCGCGGGGGGGCCCACCGGGGAGCTGTTTTTT.

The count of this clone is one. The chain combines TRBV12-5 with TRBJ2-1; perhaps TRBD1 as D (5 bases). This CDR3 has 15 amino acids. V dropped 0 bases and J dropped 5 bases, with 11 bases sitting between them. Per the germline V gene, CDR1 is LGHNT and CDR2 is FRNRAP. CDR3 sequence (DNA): TGTGCTAGTGGTTTGGTAATCGGCAGGGACAATGAGCAGTTCTTC. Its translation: CASGLVIGRDNEQFF.

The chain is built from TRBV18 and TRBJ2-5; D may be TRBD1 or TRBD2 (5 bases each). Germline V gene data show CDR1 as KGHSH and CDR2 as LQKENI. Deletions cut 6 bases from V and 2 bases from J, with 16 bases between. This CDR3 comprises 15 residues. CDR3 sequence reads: CASSGRLALQETQYF. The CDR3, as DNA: TGTGCCAGCTCGGGACGGCTAGCCCTTCAAGAGACCCAGTACTTC.

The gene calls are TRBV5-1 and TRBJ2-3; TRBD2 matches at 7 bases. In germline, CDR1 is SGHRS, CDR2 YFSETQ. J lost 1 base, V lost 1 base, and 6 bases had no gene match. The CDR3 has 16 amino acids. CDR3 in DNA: TGCGCCAGCAGCTTGCATACTACTAGCGGCACAGATACGCAGTATTTT. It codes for CASSLHTTSGTDTQYF.

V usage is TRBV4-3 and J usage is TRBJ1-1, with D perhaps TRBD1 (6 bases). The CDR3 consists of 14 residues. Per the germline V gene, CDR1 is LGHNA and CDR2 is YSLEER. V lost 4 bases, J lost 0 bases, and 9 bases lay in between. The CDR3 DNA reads TGCGCCAGCAGCCTAGGGGGTTTGAACACTGAAGCTTTCTTT. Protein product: CASSLGGLNTEAFF.

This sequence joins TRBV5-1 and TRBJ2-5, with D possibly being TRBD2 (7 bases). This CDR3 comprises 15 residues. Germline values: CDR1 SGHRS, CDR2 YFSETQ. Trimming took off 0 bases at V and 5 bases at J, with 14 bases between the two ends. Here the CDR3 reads CASSLEGGPQETQYF. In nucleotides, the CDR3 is TGCGCCAGCAGCTTGGAGGGGGGGCCTCAGGAGACCCAGTACTTC.

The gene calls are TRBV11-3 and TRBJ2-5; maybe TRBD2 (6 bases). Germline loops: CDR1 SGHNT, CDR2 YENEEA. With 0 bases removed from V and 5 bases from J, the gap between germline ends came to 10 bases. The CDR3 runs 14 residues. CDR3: CASSLDPGVETQYF. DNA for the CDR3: TGTGCCAGCAGCTTAGACCCGGGGGTGGAGACCCAGTACTTC. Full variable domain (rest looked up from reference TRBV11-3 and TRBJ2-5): EAGVVQSPRYKIIEKKQPVAFWCNPISGHNTLYWYLQNLGQGPELLIRYENEEAVDDSQLPKDRFSAERLKGVDSTLKIQPAELGDSAVYLCASSLDPGVETQYFGPGTRLLVL.

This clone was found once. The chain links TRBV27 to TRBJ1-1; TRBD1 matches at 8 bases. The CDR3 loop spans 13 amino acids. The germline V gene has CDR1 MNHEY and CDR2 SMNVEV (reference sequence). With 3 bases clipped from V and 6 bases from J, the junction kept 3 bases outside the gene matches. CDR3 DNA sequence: TGTGCCAGCAGTTTGTCAGGGGGCTCTGAAGCTTTCTTT. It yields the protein CASSLSGGSEAFF.

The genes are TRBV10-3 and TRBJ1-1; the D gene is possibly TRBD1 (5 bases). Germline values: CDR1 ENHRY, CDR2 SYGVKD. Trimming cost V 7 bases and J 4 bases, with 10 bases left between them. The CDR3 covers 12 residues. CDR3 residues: CAIKAGTTEAFF. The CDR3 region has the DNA TGTGCCATCAAGGCCGGGACCACTGAAGCTTTCTTT.

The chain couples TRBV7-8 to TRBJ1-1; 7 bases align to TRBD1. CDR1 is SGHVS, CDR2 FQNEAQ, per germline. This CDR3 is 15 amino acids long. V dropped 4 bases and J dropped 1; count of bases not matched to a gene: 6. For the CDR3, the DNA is TGTGCCAGCAGCTCCCTTAGGGGGCGGAACACTGAAGCTTTCTTT. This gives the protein CASSSLRGRNTEAFF.

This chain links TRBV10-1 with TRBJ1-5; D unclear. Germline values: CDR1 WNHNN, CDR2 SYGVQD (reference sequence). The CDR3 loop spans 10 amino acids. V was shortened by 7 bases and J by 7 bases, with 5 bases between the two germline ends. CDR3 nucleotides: TGCGCCAGCATCACCCAGCCCCAGCATTTT. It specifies CASITQPQHF.

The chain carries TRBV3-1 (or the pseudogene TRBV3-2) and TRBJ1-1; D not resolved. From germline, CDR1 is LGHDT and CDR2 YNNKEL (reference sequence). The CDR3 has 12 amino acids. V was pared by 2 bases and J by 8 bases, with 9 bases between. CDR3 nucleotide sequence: TGTGCCAGCAGCCAAAGGCAGGTAGAAGCTTTCTTT. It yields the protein CASSQRQVEAFF.

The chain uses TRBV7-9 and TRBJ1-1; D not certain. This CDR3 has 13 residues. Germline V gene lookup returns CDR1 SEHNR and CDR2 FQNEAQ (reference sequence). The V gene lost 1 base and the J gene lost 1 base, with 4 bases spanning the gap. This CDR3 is CASSLGANTEAFF. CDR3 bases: TGTGCCAGCAGCTTAGGGGCGAACACTGAAGCTTTCTTT.

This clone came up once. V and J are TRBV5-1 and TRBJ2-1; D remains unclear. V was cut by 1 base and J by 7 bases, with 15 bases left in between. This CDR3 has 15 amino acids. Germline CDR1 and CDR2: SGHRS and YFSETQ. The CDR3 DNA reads TGCGCCAGCAGCTTGTACCCCGACGGGCGGAATGAGCAGTTCTTC. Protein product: CASSLYPDGRNEQFF.

CDR3: CASSNTPPGQGLYEQYF. CDR3 coding DNA: TGCGCCAGCAGCAACACTCCCCCGGGACAGGGTCTGTACGAGCAGTACTTC. This chain links TRBV4-1 with TRBJ2-7, with 9 bases aligning to TRBD1. Germline V gene data show CDR1 as MGHRA and CDR2 as YSYEKL. J gave up 4 bases and V 5 bases, and 15 bases lay outside the gene matches. CDR3 length: 17 residues.

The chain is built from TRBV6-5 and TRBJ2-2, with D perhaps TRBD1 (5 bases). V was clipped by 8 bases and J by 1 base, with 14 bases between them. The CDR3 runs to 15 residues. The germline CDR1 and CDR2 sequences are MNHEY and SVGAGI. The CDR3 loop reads CASGPLQGNTGELFF. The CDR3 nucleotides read TGTGCCAGCGGTCCCCTCCAGGGGAACACCGGGGAGCTGTTTTTT.